This T cell receptor (beta chain) originates from a study of cytomegalovirus exposure and HLA in healthy donors. About the research overall: Unique TCR beta sequences numbering approximately 120 million came from about 180 million T cells in an earlier analysis.

About this clone itself: Its antigen is as yet unknown.

A multiplex PCR was run with 60 Vbeta primers and 13 Jbeta primers. Only in-frame clones appear in the TCRdb table, and some are missing; sequencing was by immunoSEQ multiplex PCR. Of about 89,000 clones in the sample, approximately 80% are singletons; the top ten hold more than 3%. Study-level results: Clonal expansion was found to be greater in HLA-associated TCR beta chains than in equally common others in a later analysis. Later work found most CMV-associated TCR beta chains apparently HLA-restricted.

The V end was cut by 4 bases, the J end by 6 bases, with 7 bases between. Germline lookup yields CDR1 SGHDT and CDR2 YYEEEE. CDR3 length: 11 residues. V usage is TRBV5-6 and J usage is TRBJ1-1; D may be TRBD1 (5 bases). The receptor was derived from a man younger than 40 in good health and CMV-seronegative. The sequencing sample was made of PBMCs. CDR3 sequence reads: CASSRGPEAFF. The CDR3 DNA reads as TGTGCCAGCAGCAGGGGCCCTGAAGCTTTCTTT.